This T cell receptor beta chain was retrieved from a study of T cells in Graves' hyperthyroidism and ophthalmopathy. Findings and caveats of the study: Blood held most thyroid clonotypes expanded above 0.001 frequency. By a 13 V-J model, ophthalmopathy was set apart from stable hyperthyroidism.

Hyperthyroidism had been newly diagnosed in patients aged 18 to 65, and its duration was under 2 months. Clinical symptoms, serum thyroxine, TRAb, thyroid ultrasound and orbital computed tomography established diagnosis. Amplified TCR beta CDR3 regions came from RNA transcripts. HTBI primers were used for first-round RT-PCR of the TCR CDR3. TCRdb re-analysed the multiplex PCR reads in MiXCR, keeping a single row per CDR3 protein. The sample lists around 400,000 distinct CDR3 sequences, under 15% occurring once. CDR3 length: 13 amino acids. CDR1 is KGHDR, CDR2 SFDVKD, per germline. The V end lost 7 bases, the J end lost 3 bases, and 11 bases lay between the germline ends. This clonotype showed up many times. As yet, its antigen is unknown.

This TCR was sampled from a woman aged 18-29 years with Graves' hyperthyroidism. The specimen sequenced was blood. The V call is TRBV24-1, the J call TRBJ1-2, with D uncertain. DNA for the CDR3: TGTGCCACCAGAGAGGAGGGTGACTATGGCTACACCTTC. It encodes CATREEGDYGYTF.